The source of this TCR beta chain is a study of relationships among human T cell subsets (dated by TCRdb to the early 2010s). General notes on the study: The study sequenced eight distinct T cell populations from blood: pan T, CD8 cytotoxic, regulatory, Th1, Th2, naive plus transitional, activated and memory cells.

A note on this clonotype: The antigen it recognizes is unknown. The record has no base qualities; no much larger clone is one base away.

Library creation used multiplex PCR. Sequencer: 454 GS FLX. Semiquantitative ARM-PCR was used to amplify the TCR alpha and beta CDR3 regions from mRNA. In ARM-PCR, tagged nested gene-specific primers were used first, and exponential amplification was then carried out by communal superprimers. Exonuclease was used to remove the nested primers before the first-round PCR products went through the second amplification round. The amplicons were sequenced on the 454 platform, which can rapidly sequence millions of DNA fragments without cloning bias. A read counted as effective if the read could be mapped to both V and J germline segments. The study's own analysis went as follows. IRmap was used to assign reads to germline V, D and J segments, relying on pyromap, a Smith-Waterman modification adapted to 454 sequencing errors. To filter D-beta assignments, cutoffs were set at the 99th percentile of the alignment scores obtained from simulated random sequences. CDR3 was defined as the amino acids lying between the conserved V-segment Y[YFLI]C motif and the J-segment [FW]GXGT motif. A compound Poisson process model, previously applied to large-scale EST data, was used to estimate repertoire diversity. A procedure for detecting cross-contamination was applied so that sample contamination could be argued against as the origin of shared CDR3s. Starting from the raw public reads, TCRdb applied fastp trimming at Q25, assembled clones with MiXCR and retained in-frame beta chains. Each CDR3 protein gets just one entry, which takes the most common genes and DNA from the rows behind it. Clone size and V and J calls follow TCRdb, not the original study. The sample table shows roughly 15,000 distinct CDR3 sequences, and about three fifths are seen once. Of the sample, about a third is held by the ten largest clones.

Miltenyi superparamagnetic beads coated with subset-specific monoclonal antibodies were used to isolate the T cell subsets. Peripheral blood was used as the source from which all T cell populations were isolated. Mononuclear cells were obtained from whole blood by Ficoll separation, and monocytes were then depleted with anti-CD14 microbeads. Isolated cell populations were immediately resuspended in RNAprotect reagent. CD3+ T cells in general were included in the pan T sample. V is shortened by 0 bases, J by 4 bases, and the region joining them spans 13 bases. The cysteine opens and the phenylalanine closes a CDR3 of 15 amino acids. Only the CDR3 DNA stays, 45 bases, in frame from base 1. In the germline V gene, CDR1 corresponds to MNHEY and CDR2 to SVGAGI. The paper as a whole reports these results and caveats: While more than 55% of CD8+ cytotoxic sequences came from clones with more than 100 reads, the regulatory and Th2 subsets had few clones of that kind. A CD4+CD8+ double-positive population could not be excluded by the bead-based sorting. No statistically significant differences in V, D and J usage, CDR3 length or N-nucleotide additions were observed among the seven subsets. Substantial CDR3 sharing among Th1, Th2 and regulatory T cells was interpreted as suggesting stochastic cell fate choices. T cell counts went unrecorded for a couple of pan T samples, which were processed alongside pan B cells.

The sample comprised total T cells sorted from blood. The sample's cell subset or site label, decoded: CD3+ T cells in general. This chain joins TRBV6-5 to TRBJ2-7; TRBD1 could be the D gene, as 7 bases match. This clonotype originated in a man aged 40-49 years in good health. The sequenced DNA is TGTGCCAGCAGTTACTCTGGAGGGGGCGGGTACGAGCAGTACTTC. The translation is CASSYSGGGGYEQYF.